This TCR beta chain was captured in a study of T-cell memory formation after mild COVID-19. Study-wide context: Among the donors, TCR clusters were largely specific to each donor.

Of note for this clonotype: Its antigen remains unknown.

The V and J ends lost 1 base and 8 bases respectively, with 14 bases between them. The CDR3 is 13 residues long. In germline, CDR1 is DFQATT, CDR2 SNEGSKA (reference sequence). Points from the study as a whole: Clones that got smaller from day 15 to 85 had even CD4/CD8, while clones growing later tipped toward CD4+. Some SARS-CoV-2-responding clones were already detected in memory before infection.

From 5'RACE with constant-segment primers came TCR alpha and TCR beta cDNA libraries that carried sample barcodes and UMIs. MiXCR was run by TCRdb on the 5' RACE reads, yielding one entry per CDR3 protein. The top ten clones hold almost 25% of a sample with fewer than 60,000 distinct CDR3 sequences, around 10% of them seen once. The sample comprised PBMCs or a T cell subset sorted from them (not recorded which). The chain has TRBV20-1 and TRBJ1-2; perhaps TRBD1 as D (5 bases). The sequence derives from a young man who had mild COVID-19 (a few samples of this study predate the infection). Cell type and time point are not known. The CDR3 reads CSARVNGDWGYTF. The CDR3, as DNA: TGCAGTGCTAGAGTAAATGGGGACTGGGGCTACACCTTC.